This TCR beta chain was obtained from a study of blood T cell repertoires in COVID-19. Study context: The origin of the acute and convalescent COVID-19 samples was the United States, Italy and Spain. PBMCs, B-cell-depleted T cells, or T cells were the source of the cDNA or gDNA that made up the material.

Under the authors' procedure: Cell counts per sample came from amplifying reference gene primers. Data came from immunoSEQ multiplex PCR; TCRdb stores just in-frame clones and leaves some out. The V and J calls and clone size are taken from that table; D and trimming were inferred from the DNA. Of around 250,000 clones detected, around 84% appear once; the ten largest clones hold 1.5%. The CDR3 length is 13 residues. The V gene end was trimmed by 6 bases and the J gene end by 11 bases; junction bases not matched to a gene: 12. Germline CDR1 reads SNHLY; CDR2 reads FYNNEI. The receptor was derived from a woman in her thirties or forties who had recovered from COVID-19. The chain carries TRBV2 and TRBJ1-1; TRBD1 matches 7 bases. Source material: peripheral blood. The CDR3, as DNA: TGTGCCAGCAGGTACGACAGGGAGATTGGGGCTTTCTTT. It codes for CASRYDREIGAFF. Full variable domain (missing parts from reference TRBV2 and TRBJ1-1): EPEVTQTPSHQVTQMGQEVILRCVPISNHLYFYWYRQILGQKVEFLVSFYNNEISEKSEIFDDQFSVERPDGSNFTLKIRSTKLEDSAMYFCASRYDREIGAFFGQGTRLTVV.